A selection of T cell receptor beta chains follows, all from one sample in a study of type 1 regulatory T cells. Via MiXCR, TCRdb re-called the reads, giving one row per CDR3 protein. The profile shows fewer than 80,000 distinct CDR3 sequences, about 20% of them singletons. No antigen is known for these receptors. The material sequenced was cultured type 1 regulatory T (Tr1) cells, either the whole culture or a sorted fraction (not recorded which). These receptors were taken from a human donor in good health. CDR3s include the opening cysteine and the closing phenylalanine or tryptophan. D genes are given only for firm matches. Clone size is stated in some rows and not others, as once, few, many or a class when expanded.

V	J	D	size	CDR3	DNA
TRBV20-1	TRBJ2-1	.	.	CSAVAENNEQFF	TGCAGTGCTGTAGCGGAGAACAATGAGCAGTTCTTC
TRBV6-6	TRBJ1-2	.	.	CASSYQTNYGYTF	TGTGCCAGCAGTTACCAGACTAACTATGGCTACACCTTC
TRBV20-1	TRBJ2-1	.	few	CSAPPEREVYNEQFF	TGCAGTGCTCCACCTGAAAGGGAGGTCTACAATGAGCAGTTCTTC
TRBV7-2	TRBJ2-7	TRBD2	few	CASSLLAGDLYEQYF	TGTGCCAGCAGCTTACTAGCGGGAGACCTCTACGAGCAGTACTTC
TRBV7-9	TRBJ2-3	TRBD2	few	CASSFRREGPDTQYF	TGTGCCAGCAGCTTCAGGCGGGAGGGTCCAGATACGCAGTATTTT
TRBV6-5	TRBJ1-3	.	few	CASSRDSETGNTIYF	TGTGCCAGCAGTCGGGACTCTGAGACTGGAAACACCATATATTTT
TRBV20-1	TRBJ1-1	.	.	CSARDLMAGTEAFF	TGCAGTGCTAGAGATCTCATGGCTGGCACTGAAGCTTTCTTT
TRBV20-1	TRBJ2-4	TRBD1	.	CSASLRGRSKNIQYF	TGCAGTGCTAGCTTGAGGGGGCGATCCAAAAACATTCAGTACTTC
TRBV7-8	TRBJ2-1	TRBD1	.	CASNPQGAQRGEQFF	TGTGCCAGCAATCCCCAGGGGGCGCAGAGGGGTGAGCAGTTCTTC
TRBV7-3	TRBJ2-1	TRBD2	few	CASSFERGSYNEQFF	TGTGCCAGCAGCTTCGAGCGGGGCTCCTACAATGAGCAGTTCTTC
TRBV20-1	TRBJ2-1	TRBD2	many	CRGTSGVNEQFF	TGCAGGGGGACTAGCGGGGTCAATGAGCAGTTCTTC
TRBV4-2	TRBJ1-1	.	few	CASSPPSITVEAFF	TGTGCCAGCAGCCCCCCCTCGATAACCGTCGAAGCTTTCTTT
TRBV20-1	TRBJ2-6	.	few	CSARSDSGANVLTF	TGCAGTGCCCGATCGGACTCTGGGGCCAACGTCCTGACTTTC
TRBV5-5	TRBJ1-1	.	.	CASSLGETYTEAFF	TGTGCCAGCAGTTTGGGGGAGACGTACACTGAAGCTTTCTTT